This TCR beta chain was sequenced during a study of long-term antiretroviral therapy in people with HIV. Germline CDR1 reads MNHEY; CDR2 reads SMNVEV (reference sequence). The CDR3 contains 14 residues. With 7 bases removed from V and 2 bases from J, the gap between germline ends came to 12 bases. It was version v3.0 of the immunoSEQ assay that was run at survey level. Profiled with immunoSEQ multiplex PCR; TCRdb holds only in-frame clones, not every one. The sample records 20,000 to 25,000 clones, 82% being singletons. The input for sequencing was unsorted PBMCs, taken 0.3 years after starting antiretroviral therapy. The TCR was taken from a man over 45 with HIV. The chain is built from TRBV27 and TRBJ2-1; a possible D gene is TRBD2 (6 bases). The CDR3 nucleotides are TGTGCCAGCACTATAGGAGGGGCCTACAATGAGCAGTTCTTC. Its translation: CASTIGGAYNEQFF.